This TCR beta chain appears in the sequencing data of a study of shared clonotypes between healthy human individuals. Whole-study results and caveats: Shared across a few donors were roughly 4.8% of the naive CD4 clonotypes.

With respect to this clone: What it recognizes is unknown.

Each subset's genomic DNA was shared equally among a number of immunoSEQ plates. TCRdb's table, derived via immunoSEQ multiplex PCR, lists solely in-frame clones and lacks some. The table includes some 980,000 clones, about three quarters detected once. This CDR3 comprises 12 residues. The germline CDR1 and CDR2 sequences are LNHDA and SQIVND (reference sequence). V was shortened by 4 bases and J by 1 base, with 4 bases between the two germline ends. The chain uses TRBV19 and TRBJ1-1; D is unclear. The specimen was memory CD4+ T cells sorted from blood. Specified subset: CD45RA-negative fraction. The clonotype comes from a man aged 18-30 years in good health. The CDR3 nucleotides read TGTGCCAGTAGTACGGCGAACACTGAAGCTTTCTTT. Protein: CASSTANTEAFF.